The 15 T cell receptor beta chains presented below share a single source sample, sequenced in a study of blood T cell repertoires in COVID-19. Clones were read by immunoSEQ multiplex PCR, and TCRdb kept only the in-frame ones, dropping some. The sample includes fewer than 55,000 clones, roughly 91% of them seen just once. The specimen sequenced was peripheral blood. These receptors were taken from an elderly man with active or convalescent COVID-19.

V gene TRBV28 combines with J gene TRBJ1-2; TRBD1 aligns across 9 bases. Germline CDR1 and CDR2: MDHEN and SYDVKM. V shed 5 bases, J shed 7 bases, and the junction held 5 bases outside the gene matches. The CDR3 extends over 13 amino acids. This chain's CDR3 is CASSTGGVGGYTF. The CDR3 bases are TGTGCCAGCAGTACAGGGGGCGTGGGTGGCTACACCTTC.

This clone was counted a single time. V and J are TRBV6-2 or TRBV6-3 and TRBJ1-2, with D perhaps matching TRBD1 (5 bases). Per germline, CDR1 MNHEY and CDR2 SVGEGT. The CDR3 covers 14 residues. The V end was cut by 4 bases, the J end by 4 bases, with 13 bases between. The CDR3 loop reads CASSSPGQTYGYTF. CDR3 bases: TGTGCCAGCAGTTCCCCTGGACAAACCTATGGCTACACCTTC.

The gene calls are TRBV7-8 and TRBJ2-1; 8 bases agree with TRBD2. Germline lookup yields CDR1 SGHVS and CDR2 FQNEAQ. Trimming at V came to 3 bases and at J to 3 bases, leaving 1 base not matched to a gene. This CDR3 is built from 14 residues. CDR3 protein: CASSLSGGYNEQFF. Written as DNA, the CDR3 is TGTGCCAGCAGCTTGAGCGGGGGCTACAATGAGCAGTTCTTC.

The J gene is TRBJ2-2, the V gene TRBV11-2; weak D call: TRBD1 (5 bases). V lost 4 bases to trimming and J lost 6 bases, with 21 bases between them. The CDR3 sequence is 17 residues long. CDR1 SGHAT and CDR2 FQNNGV come from the germline V gene. The CDR3 region is CASSYGNGAVRAGELFF. CDR3 coding DNA: TGTGCCAGCAGCTATGGTAATGGGGCAGTGAGAGCCGGGGAGCTGTTTTTT.

The CDR3 coding sequence is TGTGCCAGTAGTGCCCCGGACAGGCGGACTGAAGCTTTCTTT. Protein product: CASSAPDRRTEAFF. J is TRBJ1-1 and V is TRBV19; 7 bases align to TRBD1. Germline lookup yields CDR1 LNHDA and CDR2 SQIVND (reference sequence). This CDR3 region has 14 residues. V shed 5 bases, J shed 5 bases, and the junction held 8 bases outside the gene matches.

CDR3 sequence: CSVEVTRAWGTDTQYF. DNA for the CDR3: TGCAGCGTTGAAGTCACGAGGGCTTGGGGCACAGATACGCAGTATTTT. The V gene is TRBV29-1, the J gene TRBJ2-3; maybe TRBD2 (5 bases). This CDR3 comprises 16 residues. The germline V and J ends were trimmed by 1 base and 1 base, with 15 bases remaining between them. CDR1 is SQVTM, CDR2 ANQGSEA, per germline.

V usage is TRBV7-2 and J usage is TRBJ2-7; 7 nucleotides align to TRBD2. This CDR3 is 13 amino acids long. V shed 3 bases, J shed 2 bases, and the junction held 1 base outside the gene matches. Germline V gene lookup returns CDR1 SGHTA and CDR2 FQGNSA. This CDR3 is CASSFSGPYEQYF. The DNA of the CDR3 is TGTGCCAGCAGCTTTAGCGGGCCCTACGAGCAGTACTTC. Using reference TRBV7-2 and TRBJ2-7 for the parts outside the CDR3, the full variable domain is GAGVSQSPSNKVTEKGKDVELRCDPISGHTALYWYRQSLGQGLEFLIYFQGNSAPDKSGLPSDRFSAERTGGSVSTLTIQRTQQEDSAVYLCASSFSGPYEQYFGPGTRLTVT.

The CDR3 spells CASSRDRGDTQYF. The DNA of the CDR3 is TGTGCCAGCAGCCGGGACAGGGGAGATACGCAGTATTTT. The chain joins TRBV7-8 to TRBJ2-3; 10 nucleotides line up with TRBD1. The CDR3 spans 13 residues. Germline V CDR1 and CDR2: SGHVS, FQNEAQ. Losses at the gene ends were 5 bases for V and 5 bases for J; bases not matched to a gene: 1. The complete variable domain, with remaining parts taken from reference TRBV7-8 and TRBJ2-3, reads GAGVSQSPRYKVAKRGQDVALRCDPISGHVSLFWYQQALGQGPEFLTYFQNEAQLDKSGLPSDRFFAERPEGSVSTLKIQRTQQEDSAVYLCASSRDRGDTQYFGPGTRLTVL.

This chain uses TRBV5-4 with TRBJ2-1, with 7 bases fitting TRBD1. The germline CDR1 and CDR2 sequences are SGHNT and YYREEE (reference sequence). The CDR3 has 18 amino acids. With 1 base clipped from V and 0 bases from J, the junction kept 10 bases outside the gene matches. CDR3 amino acids: CASSLQIRTGRSYNEQFF. DNA for the CDR3: TGTGCCAGCAGCTTGCAAATCCGGACAGGTCGCTCCTACAATGAGCAGTTCTTC.

This sequence joins TRBV4-3 and TRBJ2-1, with 10 positions matching TRBD2. The CDR3 loop spans 16 amino acids. After removal of 6 bases from V and 5 bases from J, the junction contained 10 bases not matched to a gene. Germline assignment: CDR1 LGHNA and CDR2 YSLEER. The CDR3 bases are TGCGCCAGCAGTCGTTCAGTAGCGGGGGGCAACAATGAGCAGTTCTTC. This sequence encodes CASSRSVAGGNNEQFF.

The CDR3 protein is CASSPGGSNQPQHF. For the CDR3, the DNA is TGTGCCAGCAGCCCGGGGGGAAGCAATCAGCCCCAGCATTTT. The chain links TRBV28 to TRBJ1-5, with D perhaps TRBD1 (5 bases). CDR1 and CDR2 from the germline V gene are MDHEN and SYDVKM. Trimming shortened V by 6 bases and J by 1 base, and 10 bases separated the two germline ends. The CDR3 extends over 14 amino acids. Using reference TRBV28 and TRBJ1-5 for the parts outside the CDR3, the full variable domain is DVKVTQSSRYLVKRTGEKVFLECVQDMDHENMFWYRQDPGLGLRLIYFSYDVKMKEKGDIPEGYSVSREKKERFSLILESASTNQTSMYLCASSPGGSNQPQHFGDGTRLSIL.

This chain joins TRBV6-4 and TRBJ1-1; D gene uncertain. Trimming shortened V by 5 bases and J by 0 bases, and 7 bases separated the two germline ends. CDR1 and CDR2 from the germline V gene are MRHNA and SNTAGT. CDR3 length: 13 amino acids. In DNA form, the CDR3 reads TGTGCCAGCAGTAACGGGATGAACACTGAAGCTTTCTTT. Protein sequence: CASSNGMNTEAFF.

This clone was detected a few times. The genes are TRBV19 and TRBJ1-5; the match to TRBD1 covers 7 bases. The CDR3 covers 13 residues. The trim removed 8 bases at V and 5 bases at J, leaving 6 bases unmatched. Germline V gives CDR1 LNHDA, CDR2 SQIVND (reference sequence). This chain's CDR3 is CASARGHDQPQHF. Written as DNA, the CDR3 is TGTGCCAGTGCTAGGGGGCACGATCAGCCCCAGCATTTT.

This chain uses TRBV6-5 with TRBJ2-7, with D maybe TRBD1 (6 bases). This CDR3 comprises 12 residues. Trimming removed 6 bases from V and 4 bases from J, with 10 bases in between. In germline, CDR1 is MNHEY, CDR2 SVGAGI. CDR3 nucleotide sequence: TGTGCCAGCAGGGATCAGGGGTACGAGCAGTACTTC. Translated, it gives CASRDQGYEQYF.

V is TRBV2 and J is TRBJ2-3, with TRBD1 identical over 8 bases. Germline CDR1 SNHLY, CDR2 FYNNEI. The CDR3 covers 16 residues. The V segment lost 4 bases and the J segment 2 bases; nucleotides outside the gene matches: 8. The CDR3 DNA is TGTGCCAGCAGTGGAAACAGGGGGTTAAACACAGATACGCAGTATTTT. The encoded protein is CASSGNRGLNTDTQYF.